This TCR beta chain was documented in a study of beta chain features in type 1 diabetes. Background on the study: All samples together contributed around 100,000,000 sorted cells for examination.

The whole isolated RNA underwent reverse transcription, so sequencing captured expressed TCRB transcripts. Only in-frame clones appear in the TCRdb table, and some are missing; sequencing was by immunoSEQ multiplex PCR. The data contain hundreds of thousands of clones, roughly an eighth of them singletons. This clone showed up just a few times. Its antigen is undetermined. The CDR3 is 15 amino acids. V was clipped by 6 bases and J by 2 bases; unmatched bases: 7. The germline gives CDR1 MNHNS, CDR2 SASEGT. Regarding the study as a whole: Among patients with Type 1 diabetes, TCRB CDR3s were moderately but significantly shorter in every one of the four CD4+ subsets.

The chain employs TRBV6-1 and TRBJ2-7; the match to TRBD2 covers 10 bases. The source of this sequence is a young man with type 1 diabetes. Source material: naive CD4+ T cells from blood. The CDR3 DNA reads TGTGCCAGCAGGAAAGGACTAGCGGCTACCTACGAGCAGTACTTC. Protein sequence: CASRKGLAATYEQYF.